The text below deals with one T cell receptor (beta chain). This clone occurred once. No antigen is known for it. Base qualities are missing; no much larger clone stands one base away. The library came from the immunoSEQ multiplex PCR assay. For most patients, genomic DNA was subjected to high-throughput TCR-beta CDR3 sequencing by Adaptive Biotechnologies. Regarding the original processing steps: Adaptive's ImmunoSEQ software was the source of the TCR sequencing data for about 18 patients, while three other patients were processed with MiXCR and VDJtools. CDR3 nucleotide sequences shared between donor and recipient were removed because their origin could not be assigned. To be classed as alloreactive, a clone needed at least 2-fold expansion over unstimulated cells and a minimum CFSE-low frequency of 0.002% (template counts) or 0.001% (read counts). A clone was considered mappable if detected in the sequenced pre-transplant spleen, lymph node, or MLR CFSE-low populations of the donor or recipient. Cumulative frequency of alloreactive clones was calculated as a percentage of all sequences weighted by copy number. The clones in this table, taken by TCRdb from immuneACCESS, are in-frame only. Not every clone is retained; where verified, under half of the shortfall comes from an unresolved V gene, and the cause of the rest is unknown. The V and J calls and clone size come from that table; D and trimming were worked out from the DNA. The table for this sample lists approximately 58,000 clones; about 93% of them were counted only once. The top ten clones comprise more than 2.5% of the sample.

The CDR3 measures 16 amino acids from cysteine to phenylalanine. Just the 48-base CDR3 DNA is kept, in frame starting at base 1. The CDR1 and CDR2 encoded by the germline V gene are SGHDT and YYEEEE. V lost 2 bases and J lost 6 bases; the stretch between them is 18 bases long. The sample belongs to a study of graft-versus-host responses after intestinal transplantation (dated by TCRdb to 2020 to 2023). Broadly, across the study: Multivisceral, liver-intestinal, or isolated intestinal transplants were received by the recipients. All recipients received anti-thymocyte globulin induction followed by maintenance tacrolimus and steroids for around three years. Instead of going to the commercial service, samples from a few later patients were sequenced in-house on an Illumina MiSeq and processed with MiXCR. Donor T cell macrochimerism was defined as a peak of at least 4% donor T cells among recipient peripheral blood mononuclear cells. After intestinal transplantation, graft-versus-host and host-versus-graft alloreactive T cell clones in the graft, circulation and bone marrow were tracked using bulk TCR-beta CDR3 sequencing. The cohort enrolled roughly 25 intestinal transplant recipients including one retransplant, and a few patients lacking pretransplant specimens were excluded. To identify alloreactive clones, pre-transplant mixed lymphocyte reaction products were sequenced and then compared with unstimulated pre-transplant donor and recipient T cells.

Results and caveats for the whole study, not just this receptor: High GvH to HvG T cell clonal ratios were observed in the allografts of patients with donor T cell macrochimerism. GvH clones were found in recipient bone marrow, and some of the GvH clones appeared earlier in ileal mucosa or blood, which is consistent with an intestinal mucosal origin. Early after transplant, peak levels of circulating GvH clones were associated with declines in HvG clones. The conclusions were limited by the relatively low number and heterogeneity of the intestinal transplant patients.

Blood samples were collected up to 4 times in the first month after transplant and then at least monthly when available. The sequences come from PBMCs, collected about 120 days after intestinal transplantation. The receptor chain draws on TRBV5-6 and TRBJ2-1; no D gene is confidently identified. The clonotype was recovered from a human patient who received an intestinal transplant, so some T cells may come from the graft donor. CDR3 sequence: CASSFQVLSVPNEQFF. The sequenced DNA: TGTGCCAGCAGCTTTCAGGTCCTCTCGGTTCCCAATGAGCAGTTCTTC.